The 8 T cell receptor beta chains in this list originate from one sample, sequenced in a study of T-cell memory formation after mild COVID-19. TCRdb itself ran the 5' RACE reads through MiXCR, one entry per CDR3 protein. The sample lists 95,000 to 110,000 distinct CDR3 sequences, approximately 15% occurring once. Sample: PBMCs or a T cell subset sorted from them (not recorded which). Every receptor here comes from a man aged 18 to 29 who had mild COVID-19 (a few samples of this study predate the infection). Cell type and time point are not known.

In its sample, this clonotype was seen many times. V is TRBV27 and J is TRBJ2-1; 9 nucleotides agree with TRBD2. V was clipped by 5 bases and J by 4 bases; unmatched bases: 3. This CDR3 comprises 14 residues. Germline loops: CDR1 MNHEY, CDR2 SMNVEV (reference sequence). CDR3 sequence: CASSLAGPYNEQFF. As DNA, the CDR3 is TGTGCCAGCAGTCTAGCGGGGCCTTACAATGAGCAGTTCTTC.

The CDR3 DNA reads TGCAGTGCTAGGGTTACAGGGGAGTCCTATAATTCACCCCTCCACTTT. Translated: CSARVTGESYNSPLHF. The V call is TRBV20-1, the J call TRBJ1-6; the match to TRBD1 covers 7 bases. Losses at the gene ends were 3 bases for V and 1 base for J; bases not matched to a gene: 6. Germline lookup yields CDR1 DFQATT and CDR2 SNEGSKA (reference sequence). The CDR3 is 16 residues long.

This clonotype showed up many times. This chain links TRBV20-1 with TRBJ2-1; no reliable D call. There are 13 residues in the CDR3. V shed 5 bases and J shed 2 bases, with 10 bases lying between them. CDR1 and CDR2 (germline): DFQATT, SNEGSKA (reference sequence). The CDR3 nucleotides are TGCAGTGCTTCTAGTGTCCCCTACAATGAGCAGTTCTTC. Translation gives CSASSVPYNEQFF.

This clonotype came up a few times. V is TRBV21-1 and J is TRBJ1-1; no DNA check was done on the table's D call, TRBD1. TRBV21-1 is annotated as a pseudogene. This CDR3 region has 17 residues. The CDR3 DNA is TGTGCCAGCAGCAAATGTCCCCAGGGTTGGGTTCGTCCTGAAGCTTTCTTT. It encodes CASSKCPQGWVRPEAFF.

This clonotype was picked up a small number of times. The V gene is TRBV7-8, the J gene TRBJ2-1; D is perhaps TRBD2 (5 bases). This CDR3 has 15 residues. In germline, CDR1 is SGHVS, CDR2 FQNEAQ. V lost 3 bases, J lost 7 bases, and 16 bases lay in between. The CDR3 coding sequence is TGTGCCAGCAGCTTCCCGAGTTCGGGGATTAATGAGCAGTTCTTC. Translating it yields CASSFPSSGINEQFF. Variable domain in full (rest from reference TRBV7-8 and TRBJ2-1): GAGVSQSPRYKVAKRGQDVALRCDPISGHVSLFWYQQALGQGPEFLTYFQNEAQLDKSGLPSDRFFAERPEGSVSTLKIQRTQQEDSAVYLCASSFPSSGINEQFFGPGTRLTVL.

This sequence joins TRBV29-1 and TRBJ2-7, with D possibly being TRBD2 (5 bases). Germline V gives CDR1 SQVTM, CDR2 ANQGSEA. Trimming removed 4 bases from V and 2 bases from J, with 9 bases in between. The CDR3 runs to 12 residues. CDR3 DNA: TGCAGCGTTGTGACGGGGACCTACGAGCAGTACTTC. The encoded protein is CSVVTGTYEQYF.

The CDR3 region is CAIRNRGGERETQYF. CDR3 nucleotide sequence: TGTGCCATCAGAAACAGGGGTGGAGAGCGAGAGACCCAGTACTTC. The chain links TRBV10-3 to TRBJ2-5, with 7 nucleotides matching TRBD1. Losses at the gene ends were 6 bases for V and 4 bases for J; bases not matched to a gene: 11. The germline CDR1 and CDR2 sequences are ENHRY and SYGVKD. The CDR3 totals 15 residues.

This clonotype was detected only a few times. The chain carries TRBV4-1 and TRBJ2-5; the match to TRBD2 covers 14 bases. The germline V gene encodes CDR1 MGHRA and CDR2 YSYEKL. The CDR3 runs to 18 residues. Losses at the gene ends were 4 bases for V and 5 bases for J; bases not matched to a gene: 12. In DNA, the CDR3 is TGCGCCAGCAGCCGCCGACTAGCGGGGGGGCCCGGAGGGGAGACCCAGTACTTC. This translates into CASSRRLAGGPGGETQYF.